This entry lists 4 T cell receptor beta chains sequenced from one sample in a study of Graves' ophthalmopathy and Graves' hyperthyroidism (dated by TCRdb to the late 2010s). Sequencing took place on an Illumina HiSeq 2000. For repertoire sequencing, the TCR beta CDR3 regions were amplified from RNA transcripts. HTBI primers and the Qiagen OneStep RT-PCR kit were used in a first-round RT-PCR, which was followed by a second-round multiplex PCR, size selection and purification. TCRdb reworked the public reads: Q25 trimming with fastp, MiXCR clone assembly, productive beta chains retained. Rows with a matching CDR3 protein are joined into one entry that keeps the most common DNA and genes. The sample profile shows roughly 400,000 distinct CDR3 sequences; just over 15% of them were found once. The ten largest clones take up about 7% of the sample. Source material: peripheral blood. Receptor source: a woman aged 18 to 35 with stable Graves' hyperthyroidism. Donor details come from another sample of the same person, matched by shared clones.

In its sample, this clonotype was seen many times. The chain uses TRBV12-3 or TRBV12-4 and TRBJ2-7; 7 bases align to TRBD1. CDR3 length: 15 residues. Trimming cost V 6 bases and J 0 bases; bases outside gene matches: 8. The CDR3 sequence: CASREQGFSSYEQYF. The CDR3 DNA reads as TGTGCCAGCAGGGAACAGGGGTTCAGCTCCTACGAGCAGTACTTC.

This clonotype has more than one count but fewer than ten. This sequence joins TRBV7-2 and TRBJ1-2, with a tentative D call TRBD1 (6 bases). Germline V gene sequence: CDR1 SGHTA, CDR2 FQGNSA. CDR3 length: 14 amino acids. Trimming removed 4 bases at V and 4 bases at J, with 13 bases between. CDR3 amino acids: CASSSGAQSYGYTF. The CDR3 coding sequence is TGTGCCAGCAGCTCGGGGGCGCAGAGCTATGGCTACACCTTC.

This clonotype appeared many times. This chain joins TRBV4-1 and TRBJ1-5; D gene ambiguous. The CDR3 extends over 14 amino acids. Germline V CDR1 and CDR2: MGHRA, YSYEKL. Between the trimmed V and J ends, which lost 2 bases and 8 bases, there was a span of 13 bases. CDR3 sequence: CASSQMGGREPQHF. The DNA for the CDR3 is TGCGCCAGCAGCCAAATGGGAGGGAGGGAGCCCCAGCATTTT.

Worth noting for this clonotype: This may come from a read error, since a much larger clone is one base off. This rearrangement joins TRBV6-5 to TRBJ2-7; the D is unclear. CDR1 MNHEY and CDR2 SVGAGI come from the germline V gene. CDR3 length: 14 residues. Deletions cut 4 bases from V and 0 bases from J, with 10 bases between. Here the CDR3 reads CASSSSSGSYEQYV. The DNA for the CDR3 is TGTGCCAGCAGTTCCTCGTCAGGCTCCTACGAGCAGTACGTC.